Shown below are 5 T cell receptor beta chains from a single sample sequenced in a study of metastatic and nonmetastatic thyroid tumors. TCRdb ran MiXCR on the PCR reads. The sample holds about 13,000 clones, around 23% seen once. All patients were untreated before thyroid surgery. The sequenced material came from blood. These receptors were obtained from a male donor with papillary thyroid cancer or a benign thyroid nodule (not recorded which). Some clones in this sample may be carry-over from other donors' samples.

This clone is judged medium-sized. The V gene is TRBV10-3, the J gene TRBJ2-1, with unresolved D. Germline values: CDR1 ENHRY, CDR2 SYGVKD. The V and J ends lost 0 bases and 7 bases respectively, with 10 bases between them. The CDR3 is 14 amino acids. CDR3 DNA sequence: TGTGCCATCAGTGAGTCGAAGGGTTGGAATGAGCAGTTCTTC. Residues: CAISESKGWNEQFF.

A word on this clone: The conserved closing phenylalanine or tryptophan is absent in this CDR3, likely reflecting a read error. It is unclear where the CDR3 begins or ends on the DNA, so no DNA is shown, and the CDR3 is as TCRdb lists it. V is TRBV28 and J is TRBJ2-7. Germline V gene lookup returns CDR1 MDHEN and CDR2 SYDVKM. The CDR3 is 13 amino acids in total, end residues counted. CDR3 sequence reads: CASSSGNTPEQSI.

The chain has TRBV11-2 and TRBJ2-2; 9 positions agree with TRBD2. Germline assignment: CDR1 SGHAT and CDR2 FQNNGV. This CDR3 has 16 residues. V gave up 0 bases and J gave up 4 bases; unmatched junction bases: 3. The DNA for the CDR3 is TGTGCCAGCAGCTTAGAGGCGGGAGGGCGCACCGGGGAGCTGTTTTTT. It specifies CASSLEAGGRTGELFF.

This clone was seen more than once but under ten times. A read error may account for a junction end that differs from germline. This chain's CDR3 is CASNPGLALQTNERFF. The CDR3 nucleotides read TGTGCCAGCAACCCGGGACTAGCGCTTCAAACCAATGAGCGGTTCTTC. The rearrangement uses TRBV6-1 and TRBJ2-1, with 10 bases lining up with TRBD2. Germline CDR1 reads MNHNS; CDR2 reads SASEGT. The CDR3 is made up of 16 amino acids.

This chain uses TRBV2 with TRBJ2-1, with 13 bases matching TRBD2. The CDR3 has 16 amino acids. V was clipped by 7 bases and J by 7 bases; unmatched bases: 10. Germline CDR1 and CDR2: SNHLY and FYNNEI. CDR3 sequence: CASNPTSGRALNEQFF. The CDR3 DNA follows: TGTGCCAGCAACCCTACTAGCGGGAGGGCCTTGAATGAGCAGTTCTTC.